The 19 T cell receptor beta chains in this list originate from one sample, sequenced in a study of CD8+CD57+ T cells in acquired aplastic anemia. Selection for sequencing was limited to patients who had shown CD8+CD57+ cell expansion by flow cytometry. Investigators profiled TCR beta VDJ and CDR3 from genomic DNA template. TCRdb reanalysed the reads using MiXCR and keeps one entry per CDR3 protein. Of under 500,000 distinct CDR3 sequences listed, over 25% were seen once; the top ten hold under 0.95%. Sequenced material: sorted CD4+, CD8+, or CD8+CD57+ T cells (not recorded which) from PBMCs. These receptors all stem from a human donor with aplastic anemia.

As concerns this clonotype: In this CDR3 the conserved last residue, phenylalanine or tryptophan, is missing, so a read error is likely. The chain combines TRBV19 with TRBJ2-5; D call uncertain. There are 16 residues in the CDR3. The V gene lost 4 bases and the J gene lost 6 bases, with 21 bases spanning the gap. From germline, CDR1 is LNHDA and CDR2 SQIVND (reference sequence). The CDR3 loop reads CASSTTEASSMQTQYL. The DNA for the CDR3 is TGTGCCAGTAGTACAACAGAAGCATCTAGTATGCAGACCCAGTACTTG.

The V and J genes are TRBV6-1 and TRBJ2-7; TRBD1 or TRBD2 may be the D gene (5 bases each). V lost 10 bases and J lost 3, with 16 bases in between. Per germline, CDR1 MNHNS and CDR2 SASEGT. CDR3 length equals 13 residues. The CDR3 region is CAITGTGFYEQYF. Written as DNA, the CDR3 is TGTGCCATTACCGGGACCGGTTTCTACGAGCAGTACTTC.

This clonotype appeared a single time. A junction end diverges from the germline sequence, so it may reflect a read error. The rearrangement links TRBV4-1 to TRBJ2-7; 8 nucleotides match TRBD1. The CDR3 contains 15 residues. In germline, CDR1 is MGHRA, CDR2 YSYEKL. CDR3 protein: CASSFEGQGAYEQYF. Here the CDR3 DNA reads TGTGCCAGCAGTTTCGAGGGGCAGGGGGCGTACGAGCAGTACTTC.

This chain uses TRBV7-9 with TRBJ2-7, with D tentatively TRBD1 or TRBD2 (6 bases each). V was shortened by 3 bases and J by 7 bases, with 16 bases between the two germline ends. The CDR3 is 14 amino acids. Germline values: CDR1 SEHNR, CDR2 FQNEAQ (reference sequence). Here the CDR3 DNA reads TGTGCCAGCAGCTTTGGATCGGGGGCCGGGGAGCAGTACGTC. As protein: CASSFGSGAGEQYV.

This clonotype was seen ten or more times. The chain carries TRBV19 and TRBJ1-5, with unresolved D. CDR3 length equals 14 residues. V was trimmed by 5 bases and J by 5 bases, leaving 13 bases between them. Germline CDR1 and CDR2: LNHDA and SQIVND (reference sequence). The CDR3 nucleotides are TGTGCCAGTAGTTCGGCTCGGACGCATCAGCCCCAGCATTTT. Translation: CASSSARTHQPQHF.

This clonotype occurred many times. The gene calls are TRBV7-9 and TRBJ1-2; the D is unclear. The CDR3 has 13 amino acids. Germline V lookup: CDR1 SEHNR, CDR2 FQNEAQ (reference sequence). The V end lost 0 bases, the J end lost 7 bases, and 9 bases lay between the germline ends. CDR3 in amino acids: CASSLAERGGYTF. DNA for the CDR3: TGTGCCAGCAGCTTAGCAGAAAGAGGTGGCTACACCTTC.

This clonotype was seen many times. V is TRBV19 and J is TRBJ1-2; weak D call: TRBD1 (5 bases). The CDR3 is 13 amino acids. V was clipped by 2 bases and J by 7 bases, with 11 bases between them. The V gene's germline CDR1 is LNHDA and CDR2 SQIVND (reference sequence). CDR3 protein: CASSIQGYGGYTF. DNA for the CDR3: TGTGCCAGTAGTATACAGGGTTATGGTGGCTACACCTTC. Full variable domain (outside the CDR3, taken from reference TRBV19 and TRBJ1-2): DGGITQSPKYLFRKEGQNVTLSCEQNLNHDAMYWYRQDPGQGLRLIYYSQIVNDFQKGDIAEGYSVSREKKESFPLTVTSAQKNPTAFYLCASSIQGYGGYTFGSGTRLTVV.

As to this clonotype: A read error may explain this, as a much larger clone is one base away. The chain links TRBV2 to TRBJ1-5; unclear D gene. Germline-derived CDR1 and CDR2 are SNHLY and FYNNEI. This CDR3 region has 12 residues. The DNA of the CDR3 is TGTGCCAGCAAGGCTGGCAATCAGCTCCAGCATTTT. Translation: CASKAGNQLQHF.

As to this clonotype: One end of the junction does not line up with germline, which may come from a read error. The rearrangement uses TRBV10-3 and TRBJ2-5; 7 bases map to TRBD2. This CDR3 has 16 amino acids. Germline V gene lookup returns CDR1 ENHRY and CDR2 SYGVKD. CDR3 nucleotide sequence: TGTGCCAGCAGTTCCCCTTCCGGGGCTAGCGGAGAGACCCAGTACTTC. As protein: CASSSPSGASGETQYF.

The chain is built from TRBV29-1 and TRBJ1-2, with 8 bases identical to TRBD1. The ends lost 2 bases at V and 4 bases at J; junction bases unmatched: 6. In germline, CDR1 is SQVTM, CDR2 ANQGSEA. CDR3 size: 14 residues. CDR3: CSVETGGTLYGYTF. CDR3 DNA sequence: TGCAGCGTTGAAACAGGGGGGACCCTCTATGGCTACACCTTC. The complete variable domain, with remaining parts taken from reference TRBV29-1 and TRBJ1-2, reads SAVISQKPSRDICQRGTSLTIQCQVDSQVTMMFWYRQQPGQSLTLIATANQGSEATYESGFVIDKFPISRPNLTFSTLTVSNMSPEDSSIYLCSVETGGTLYGYTFGSGTRLTVV.

This rearrangement joins TRBV6-1 to TRBJ1-1, with 7 bases that match TRBD1. CDR1 is MNHNS and CDR2 is SASEGT in the germline V gene. The trim removed 5 bases at V and 3 bases at J, leaving 12 bases unmatched. CDR3 length equals 16 residues. The CDR3 region has the DNA TGTGCCAGCAGTCCTACGACGGACAGGTTTGACACTGAAGCTTTCTTT. This codes for CASSPTTDRFDTEAFF.

This sequence joins TRBV12-3 or TRBV12-4 and TRBJ1-5, with 7 bases matching TRBD1. The CDR3 is 16 residues long. Germline trimming cut 6 bases from V and 1 base from J; bases unmatched to any gene: 9. For the CDR3, the DNA is TGTGCCAGCAGCCGGGGTGCGGGACAGAGCAATCAGCCCCAGCATTTT. It translates to CASSRGAGQSNQPQHF.

Worth noting for this clonotype: This may stem from a read error, because a much larger clone lies one nucleotide away. The CDR3 DNA reads TGTGCCAGCAGCTTAACGCTTTACGGTCATCCCTATGGCTACACCTTC. It specifies CASSLTLYGHPYGYTF. V is TRBV7-8 and J is TRBJ1-2; D gene ambiguous. The CDR3 loop spans 16 amino acids. Germline V lookup: CDR1 SGHVS, CDR2 FQNEAQ. The V gene lost 2 bases and the J gene lost 4 bases, with 17 bases spanning the gap.

The chain is built from TRBV19 and TRBJ2-5; 15 nucleotides line up with TRBD2. The CDR3 runs to 18 residues. Unmatched junction bases numbered 9, after V lost 5 bases and J lost 2 bases. Per germline, CDR1 LNHDA and CDR2 SQIVND (reference sequence). CDR3 coding DNA: TGTGCCAGTAGTTCATGGACTAGCGGGAGGGCCGGACAAGAGACCCAGTACTTC. As protein: CASSSWTSGRAGQETQYF.

The table lists this clonotype with a count of one. This chain joins TRBV6-2 or TRBV6-3 and TRBJ1-2, with D possibly matching TRBD1 (5 bases). Germline V gene sequence: CDR1 MNHEY, CDR2 SVGEGT. V was trimmed by 6 bases and J by 8 bases, leaving 22 bases between them. The CDR3 totals 15 residues. The CDR3 spells CASSRDGTEGGGYTF. As DNA, the CDR3 is TGTGCCAGCAGCCGAGACGGGACCGAGGGTGGCGGCTACACCTTC.

This clonotype was seen once. V usage is TRBV2 and J usage is TRBJ2-7; D possibly matches TRBD1 or TRBD2 (5 bases each). V lost 3 bases to trimming and J lost 7 bases, with 13 bases between them. CDR3 length: 13 amino acids. In germline, CDR1 is SNHLY, CDR2 FYNNEI. CDR3 in DNA: TGTGCCAGCAGTGAGACGGGGCCCTCTGAGCAGTACTTC. Translated: CASSETGPSEQYF. The variable domain in full, with the rest retrieved from reference TRBV2 and TRBJ2-7, is EPEVTQTPSHQVTQMGQEVILRCVPISNHLYFYWYRQILGQKVEFLVSFYNNEISEKSEIFDDQFSVERPDGSNFTLKIRSTKLEDSAMYFCASSETGPSEQYFGPGTRLTVT.

The table lists this clonotype with many counts. The CDR3 loop is CASSETGIRYTF. The CDR3 nucleotides read TGTGCCAGCAGTGAGACAGGGATTCGCTACACCTTC. The chain has TRBV6-1 and TRBJ1-2; TRBD1 matches at 7 bases. The length of the CDR3 is 12 residues. The V gene's germline CDR1 is MNHNS and CDR2 SASEGT. V lost 3 bases, J lost 9 bases, and 4 bases stayed unmatched.

The chain has TRBV5-5 and TRBJ1-1, with D perhaps matching TRBD1 (6 bases). V lost 0 bases to trimming and J lost 6 bases, with 15 bases between them. The CDR3 runs 15 residues. Germline loops: CDR1 SGHKS, CDR2 YYEKEE (reference sequence). The CDR3 loop reads CASSLAKRGQAEAFF. CDR3 in DNA: TGTGCCAGCAGCTTGGCCAAACGGGGGCAGGCTGAAGCTTTCTTT. The full variable domain, with the rest looked up from reference TRBV5-5 and TRBJ1-1, is DAGVTQSPTHLIKTRGQQVTLRCSPISGHKSVSWYQQVLGQGPQFIFQYYEKEERGRGNFPDRFSARQFPNYSSELNVNALLLGDSALYLCASSLAKRGQAEAFFGQGTRLTVV.

Comments on this clonotype: One end of the junction does not line up with germline, which may come from a read error. The gene calls are TRBV7-7 and TRBJ2-5; 8 positions agree with TRBD1. CDR3 length: 15 residues. The germline gives CDR1 SSHAT, CDR2 FNYEAQ (reference sequence). CDR3 sequence reads: CASSLYSGGGETQYF. In DNA, the CDR3 is TGTGCTAGCAGCTTATATTCAGGGGGCGGAGAGACCCAGTACTTC.